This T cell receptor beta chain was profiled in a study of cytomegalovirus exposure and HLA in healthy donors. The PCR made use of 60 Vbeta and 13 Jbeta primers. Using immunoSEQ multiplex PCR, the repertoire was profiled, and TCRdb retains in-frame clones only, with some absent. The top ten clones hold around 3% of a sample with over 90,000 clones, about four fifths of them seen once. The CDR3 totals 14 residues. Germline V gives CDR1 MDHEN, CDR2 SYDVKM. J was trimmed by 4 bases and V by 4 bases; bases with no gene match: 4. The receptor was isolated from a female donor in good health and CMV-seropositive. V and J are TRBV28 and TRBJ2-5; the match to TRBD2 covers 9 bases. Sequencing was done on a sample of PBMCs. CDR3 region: CASSYSGGGETQYF. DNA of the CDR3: TGTGCCAGCAGTTATAGCGGGGGCGGAGAGACCCAGTACTTC. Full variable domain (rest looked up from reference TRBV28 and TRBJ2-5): DVKVTQSSRYLVKRTGEKVFLECVQDMDHENMFWYRQDPGLGLRLIYFSYDVKMKEKGDIPEGYSVSREKKERFSLILESASTNQTSMYLCASSYSGGGETQYFGPGTRLLVL.